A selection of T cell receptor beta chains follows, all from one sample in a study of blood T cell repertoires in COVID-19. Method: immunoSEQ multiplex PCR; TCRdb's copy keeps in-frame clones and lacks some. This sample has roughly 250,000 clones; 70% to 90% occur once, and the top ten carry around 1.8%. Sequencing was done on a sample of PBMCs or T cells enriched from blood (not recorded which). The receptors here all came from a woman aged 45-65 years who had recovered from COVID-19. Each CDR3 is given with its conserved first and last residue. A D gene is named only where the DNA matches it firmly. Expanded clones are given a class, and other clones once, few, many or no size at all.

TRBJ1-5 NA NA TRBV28 TGTGCCAGCAGTTTATGGCCGGTTGTGCAGGGTGGCAATCAGCCCCAGCATTTT CASSLWPVVQGGNQPQHF
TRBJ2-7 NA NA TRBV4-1 TGCGCCAGCAGCCAAGTTTCGCCGCCTACCTACGAGCAGTACTTC CASSQVSPPTYEQYF
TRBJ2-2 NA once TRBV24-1 TGTGCCACCAGTGACCCACGCCCGCAGGGTTCCGGGGAGCTGTTTTTT CATSDPRPQGSGELFF
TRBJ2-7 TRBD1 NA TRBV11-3 TGTGCCAGCAGCTTTGGGACAGGGGCCTACGAGCAGTACTTC CASSFGTGAYEQYF
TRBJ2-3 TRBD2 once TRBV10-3 TGTGCCATCAGTGAGCCCACCGGGGAGGGAGGCACAGATACGCAGTATTTT CAISEPTGEGGTDTQYF
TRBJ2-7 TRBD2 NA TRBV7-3 TGTGCCAGCAGCTCAGGACTAGCGGGAGGGGAGCAGTACTTC CASSSGLAGGEQYF
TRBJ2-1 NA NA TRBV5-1 TGCGCCAGCAGCTTGAGCCGATACAATGAGCAGTTCTTC CASSLSRYNEQFF
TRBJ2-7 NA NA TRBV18 TGTGCCAGCTCACCGCAACAGGCGGTCCACGCCTACGAGCAGTACTTC CASSPQQAVHAYEQYF
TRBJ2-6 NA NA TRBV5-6 TGTGCCAGCAGCTTGGTTTTCGACATTGGGTCGCCTGGGGCCAACGTCCTGACTTTC CASSLVFDIGSPGANVLTF
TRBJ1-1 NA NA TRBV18 TGTGCCAGCTCACCCGTTACAGGGAACACTGAAGCTTTCTTT CASSPVTGNTEAFF
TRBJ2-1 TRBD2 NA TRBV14 TGTGCCAGCAGCCAACTAGCGGGAGGGTATGGAGGTGAGCAGTTCTTC CASSQLAGGYGGEQFF
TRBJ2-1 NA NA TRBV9 TGTGCCAGCAGCGTACCAGGGCAGTTGCAGTTCTTC CASSVPGQLQFF
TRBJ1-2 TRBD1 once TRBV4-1 TGCCCCAGCAGCCGGCGGGAGGGACAGGGGAATGGCTACACCTTC CPSSRREGQGNGYTF
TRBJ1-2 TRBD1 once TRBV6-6 TGTGCCAGCAGTTACTCGGGACAGCCCTATGGCTACACCTTC CASSYSGQPYGYTF
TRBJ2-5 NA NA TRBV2 TGTGCCAGCCTTGACTATCTAGGTTCCCAAGAGACCCAGTACTTC CASLDYLGSQETQYF
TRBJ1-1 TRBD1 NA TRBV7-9 TGTGCCAGCGGAGCGGACAGGGTTGTAGAAACTGAAGCTTTCTTT CASGADRVVETEAFF
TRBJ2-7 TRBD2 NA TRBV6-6 TGTGCCAGCAGTTACCCCGGGGGGGACGAGCAGTACTTC CASSYPGGDEQYF
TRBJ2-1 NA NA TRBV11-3 TGTGCCAGCAGCTTGAGACCCAGGGCTGAGCAGTTCTTC CASSLRPRAEQFF
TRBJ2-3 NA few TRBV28 TGTGCCAGCAGTGGACCGCAGGGGATTTTGGAAGATACGCAGTATTTT CASSGPQGILEDTQYF
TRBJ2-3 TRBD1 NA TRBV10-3 TGTGCCATCAGTGAGTCGGGCAGGGGGCGCGGAGATACGCAGTATTTT CAISESGRGRGDTQYF
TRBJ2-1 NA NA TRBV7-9 TGTGCCAGCAGCTTAAACTACTTAAACTACAATGAGCAGTTCTTC CASSLNYLNYNEQFF
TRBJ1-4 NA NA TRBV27 TGTGCCAGCAGTTTTGAGGATAAGAAAAAACTGTTTTTT CASSFEDKKKLFF
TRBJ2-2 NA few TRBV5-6 TGTGCCAGCAGCTTGGTACAGGGAGACACCGGGGAGCTGTTTTTT CASSLVQGDTGELFF
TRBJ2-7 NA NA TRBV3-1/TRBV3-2 TGTGCCAGCAGCCAGGTAACTAGAAGCGAGCAGTACTTC CASSQVTRSEQYF
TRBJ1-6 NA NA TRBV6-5 TGTGCCAGCAGTTACAGGCAGGGGTGGTCACCCCTCCACTTT CASSYRQGWSPLHF
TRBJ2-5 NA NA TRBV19 TGTGCCAGTAGCCCCGACAGGCTCCAAGAGACCCAGTACTTC CASSPDRLQETQYF
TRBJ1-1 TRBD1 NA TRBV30 TGTGCCTGGGACCATGGACAGGGGGCGGTCACTGAAGCTTTCTTT CAWDHGQGAVTEAFF
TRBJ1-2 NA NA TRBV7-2 TGTGCCAGCAGCCCGGAGGGTTGGGCTAACTATGGCTACACCTTC CASSPEGWANYGYTF
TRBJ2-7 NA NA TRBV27 TGTGCCAGCAGTAACTGGGGAACAGGAGGGTACGAGCAGTACTTC CASSNWGTGGYEQYF
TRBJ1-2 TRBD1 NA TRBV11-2 TGTGCCATAACAGGGGAAGTGAACTATGGCTACACCTTC CAITGEVNYGYTF
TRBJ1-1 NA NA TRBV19 TGTGCCAGTAGTTCCTGGGGGGGAACTGAAGCTTTCTTT CASSSWGGTEAFF
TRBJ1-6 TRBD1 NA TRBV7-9 TGTGCCAGCAGCTTCCACGACAGGGCGAATTCACCCCTCCACTTT CASSFHDRANSPLHF
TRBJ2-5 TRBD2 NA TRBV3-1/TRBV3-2 TGTGCCAGCAGCCACCCGACTAGCGGGGGTGAGACCCAGTACTTC CASSHPTSGGETQYF
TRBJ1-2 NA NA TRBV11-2 TGTGCCAGCAGCTTAGTTAATGGCTACACCTTC CASSLVNGYTF
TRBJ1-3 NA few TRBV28 TGTGCCAGCAGTTTCCTCGCAGGGGAATTTGGAAACACCATATATTTT CASSFLAGEFGNTIYF
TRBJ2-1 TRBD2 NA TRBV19 TGTGCCAGTAGTGGAGAGCCCCCTAGGACTAGCGGGAGAGGTAGTCTGTACAATGAGCAGTTCTTC CASSGEPPRTSGRGSLYNEQFF
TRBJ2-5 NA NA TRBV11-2 TGTGCCAGCAGCGACCGGGTGTACGAGACCCAGTACTTC CASSDRVYETQYF
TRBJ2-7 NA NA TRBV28 TGTGCCAGCAGTTCTGCAAGGGGGTCCTACGAGCAGTACTTC CASSSARGSYEQYF
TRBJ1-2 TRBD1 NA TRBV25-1 TGTGCCAGCAGTCCCTTAGGGACAGAGAGATTCTATGGCTACACCTTC CASSPLGTERFYGYTF
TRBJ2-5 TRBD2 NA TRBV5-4 TGTGCCAGCAGCTTGGGGGGAGCGGGAATGCAAGAGACCCAGTACTTC CASSLGGAGMQETQYF